The present T cell receptor (beta chain) was sequenced within a study of CD8 T cells in ankylosing spondylitis. CDR1 WSHSY and CDR2 SAAADI come from the germline V gene. V lost 7 bases, J lost 4 bases, and 14 bases lay in between. The CDR3 is 13 amino acids. General study results and limits: Typical of ankylosing spondylitis blood, it appeared, was a TCR beta motif of under 10 highly homologous variants. There were earlier reports of some motif variants in reactive arthritis synovial fluid and blood. Disease-linked clones, CD8+, were relatively rare in peripheral blood.

TCR beta libraries were made by quantitative 5'-RACE with molecular barcodes. TCRdb reprocessed the 5' RACE reads with MiXCR, giving one entry per CDR3 protein. The sample contains approximately 210,000 distinct CDR3 sequences, over 10% of which appear only once. This clonotype was counted between two and nine times. Its antigen is unknown. The rearrangement joins TRBV10-2 to TRBJ2-7; no clear D. Material for sequencing was blood, either unsorted or a sorted T cell fraction (not recorded which). This sequence originates from a male donor with ankylosing spondylitis or in good health (not recorded which). CDR3 DNA sequence: TGCGCCAGCATAGACCCGGTAGTGTACGAGCAGTACTTC. Its translation is CASIDPVVYEQYF.